This TCR beta chain was documented in a study of control samples from healthy donors and cancer patients. Method: immunoSEQ multiplex PCR; TCRdb's copy keeps in-frame clones and lacks some. The sample lists approximately 69,000 clones; around nine tenths were seen once. This CDR3 comprises 16 residues. V lost 6 bases to trimming and J lost 7 bases; unmatched junction nucleotides: 12. Germline assignment: CDR1 SNHLY and CDR2 FYNNEI. The TCR comes from a man aged 60-69 years with colorectal cancer. The specimen was PBMCs. This rearrangement joins TRBV2 to TRBJ1-2; 12 bases line up with TRBD1. The CDR3 region is CASRPGTGGGLRGYTF. The CDR3 DNA reads TGTGCCAGCAGGCCCGGGACAGGGGGCGGGTTACGTGGCTACACCTTC.